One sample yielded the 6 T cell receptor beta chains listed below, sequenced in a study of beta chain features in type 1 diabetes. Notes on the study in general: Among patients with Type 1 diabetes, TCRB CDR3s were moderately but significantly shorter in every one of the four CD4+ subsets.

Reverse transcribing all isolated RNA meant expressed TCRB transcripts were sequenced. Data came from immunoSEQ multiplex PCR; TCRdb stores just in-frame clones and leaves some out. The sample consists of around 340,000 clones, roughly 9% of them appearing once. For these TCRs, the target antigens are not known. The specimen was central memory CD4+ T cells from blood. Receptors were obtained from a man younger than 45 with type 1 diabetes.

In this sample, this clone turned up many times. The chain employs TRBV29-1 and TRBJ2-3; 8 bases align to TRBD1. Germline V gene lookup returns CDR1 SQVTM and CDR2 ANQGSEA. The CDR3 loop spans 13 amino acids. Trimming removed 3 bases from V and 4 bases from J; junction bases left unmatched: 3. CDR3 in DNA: TGCAGCGTTGACGAACAGGGGGCAGATACGCAGTATTTT. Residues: CSVDEQGADTQYF.

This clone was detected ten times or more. CDR3: CASSRQDVGTQYF. CDR3 nucleotide sequence: TGTGCCAGCAGCCGGCAGGACGTGGGTACGCAGTATTTT. This chain uses TRBV5-6 with TRBJ2-3, with unresolved D. The CDR3 runs 13 residues. Trimming stripped 4 bases from V and 8 bases from J, with 14 bases between. The V gene's germline CDR1 is SGHDT and CDR2 YYEEEE.

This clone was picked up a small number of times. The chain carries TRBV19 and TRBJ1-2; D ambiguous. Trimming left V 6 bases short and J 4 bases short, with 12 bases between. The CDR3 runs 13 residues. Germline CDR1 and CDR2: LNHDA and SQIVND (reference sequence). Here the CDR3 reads CASSSGRSYGYTF. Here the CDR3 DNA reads TGTGCCAGTAGCTCTGGACGTTCCTATGGCTACACCTTC. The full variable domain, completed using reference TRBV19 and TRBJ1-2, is DGGITQSPKYLFRKEGQNVTLSCEQNLNHDAMYWYRQDPGQGLRLIYYSQIVNDFQKGDIAEGYSVSREKKESFPLTVTSAQKNPTAFYLCASSSGRSYGYTFGSGTRLTVV.

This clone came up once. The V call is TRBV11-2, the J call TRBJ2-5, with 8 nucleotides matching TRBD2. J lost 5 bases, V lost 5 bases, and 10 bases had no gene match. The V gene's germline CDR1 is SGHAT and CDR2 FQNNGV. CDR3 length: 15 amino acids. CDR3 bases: TGTGCCAGCAGCGCGGATGGCGGGGGGAGGGAGACCCAGTACTTC. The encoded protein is CASSADGGGRETQYF. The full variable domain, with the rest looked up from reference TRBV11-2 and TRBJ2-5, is EAGVAQSPRYKIIEKRQSVAFWCNPISGHATLYWYQQILGQGPKLLIQFQNNGVVDDSQLPKDRFSAERLKGVDSTLKIQPAKLEDSAVYLCASSADGGGRETQYFGPGTRLLVL.

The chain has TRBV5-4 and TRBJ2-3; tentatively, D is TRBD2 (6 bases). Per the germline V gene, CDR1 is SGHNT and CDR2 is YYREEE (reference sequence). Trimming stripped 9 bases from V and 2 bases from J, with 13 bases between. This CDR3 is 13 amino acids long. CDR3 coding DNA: TGTGCCACCATTAGCGGAAACACAGATACGCAGTATTTT. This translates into CATISGNTDTQYF.

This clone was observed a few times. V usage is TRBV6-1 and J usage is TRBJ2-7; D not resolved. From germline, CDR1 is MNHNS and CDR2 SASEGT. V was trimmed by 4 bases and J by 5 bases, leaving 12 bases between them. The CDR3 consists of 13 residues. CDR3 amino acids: CASSAAAEDEQYF. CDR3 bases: TGTGCCAGCAGTGCGGCGGCAGAGGACGAGCAGTACTTC.